Listed below are T cell receptor beta chains from one sample, sequenced in a study of lymphopenia after photon versus proton radiotherapy. Libraries were prepared by immunoSEQ multiplex PCR; TCRdb keeps only in-frame clonotypes and omits some of them. This sample yields roughly 64,000 clones, of which about 85% are seen a single time; 9.5% to 15% belongs to the top ten. Sequencing was performed on peripheral blood, taken from a patient treated with proton-based radiotherapy. The source of these receptors is an elderly man with esophageal cancer. CDR3s include the opening cysteine and the closing phenylalanine or tryptophan. D genes are given only for firm matches. Clone size is not always given. Where it is, it says once, few, many or a class for expanded clones.

CDR3 DNA: TGTGCCAGCTCACGGGGGACAGGTGAGGTCTATGGCTACACCTTC
CDR3 protein: CASSRGTGEVYGYTF
J gene: TRBJ1-2
V gene: TRBV18
D gene: TRBD1
clone size: NA

CDR3 DNA: TGTGCCAGCAGTCGGGCCGTTGGTGGCTACACCTTC
CDR3 protein: CASSRAVGGYTF
J gene: TRBJ1-2
V gene: TRBV6-5
D gene: NA
clone size: NA

CDR3 DNA: TGTGCCAGCAGCGTAACGAACGGGCTGACCGGGGAGCTGTTTTTT
CDR3 protein: CASSVTNGLTGELFF
J gene: TRBJ2-2
V gene: TRBV9
D gene: NA
clone size: NA

CDR3 DNA: TGTGCCAGCAGCTTAGCAGGCCTTAGCGGGACCAGAGAGCAGTACTTC
CDR3 protein: CASSLAGLSGTREQYF
J gene: TRBJ2-7
V gene: TRBV7-8
D gene: TRBD2
clone size: once

CDR3 DNA: TGCGCCAGCAGCCAACAAAGGTCCGGAAACACTGAAGCTTTCTTT
CDR3 protein: CASSQQRSGNTEAFF
J gene: TRBJ1-1
V gene: TRBV4-3
D gene: NA
clone size: NA

CDR3 DNA: TGTGCCAGCAGTGAGCTGTGGGGGACCTACGAGCAGTACTTC
CDR3 protein: CASSELWGTYEQYF
J gene: TRBJ2-7
V gene: TRBV2
D gene: NA
clone size: NA

CDR3 DNA: TGTGCCAGCGCCCATATACCGGGACAGACCTACGAGCAGTACTTC
CDR3 protein: CASAHIPGQTYEQYF
J gene: TRBJ2-7
V gene: TRBV5-4
D gene: TRBD1
clone size: NA

CDR3 DNA: TGTGCCAGCAGCTCGGCGACAGGACTGTTCACTGAAGCTTTCTTT
CDR3 protein: CASSSATGLFTEAFF
J gene: TRBJ1-1
V gene: TRBV11-2
D gene: NA
clone size: few

CDR3 DNA: TGTGCCTGGAGTGTAGGAGGCGGGGCTCAGCCCCAGCATTTT
CDR3 protein: CAWSVGGGAQPQHF
J gene: TRBJ1-5
V gene: TRBV30
D gene: NA
clone size: NA

CDR3 DNA: TGTGCCAGCAGCTCCAGGGGCCTCGTTATCCTCACAGATACGCAGTATTTT
CDR3 protein: CASSSRGLVILTDTQYF
J gene: TRBJ2-3
V gene: TRBV7-2
D gene: NA
clone size: NA

CDR3 DNA: TGTGCCACCAGCAGAGGTGGACAGGGGGCTTACTATGGCTACACCTTC
CDR3 protein: CATSRGGQGAYYGYTF
J gene: TRBJ1-2
V gene: TRBV15
D gene: TRBD1
clone size: NA

CDR3 DNA: TGTGCCAGCAGTTACCTAGATACGCAGTATTTT
CDR3 protein: CASSYLDTQYF
J gene: TRBJ2-3
V gene: TRBV6-6
D gene: NA
clone size: NA

CDR3 DNA: TGCGCCAGCAGCCAAGACAGGACTTACGGAAACACCATATATTTT
CDR3 protein: CASSQDRTYGNTIYF
J gene: TRBJ1-3
V gene: TRBV4-3
D gene: NA
clone size: NA

CDR3 DNA: TGTGCCAGTAGTACTTCCGGGACCTTGGGGGTCATTCAGTACTTC
CDR3 protein: CASSTSGTLGVIQYF
J gene: TRBJ2-4
V gene: TRBV19
D gene: NA
clone size: NA

CDR3 DNA: TGCAGCGTTGAGGGGCAGGACACTGGCACAGATACGCAGTATTTT
CDR3 protein: CSVEGQDTGTDTQYF
J gene: TRBJ2-3
V gene: TRBV29-1
D gene: NA
clone size: NA

CDR3 DNA: TGTGCCAGCAGCTTAGGCGGGAGAGCCTACAATGAGCAGTTCTTC
CDR3 protein: CASSLGGRAYNEQFF
J gene: TRBJ2-1
V gene: TRBV7-2
D gene: TRBD2
clone size: NA

CDR3 DNA: TGTGCCAGCAGGCGAACAGCGGGAGGTAAGAGTGAGCAGTTCTTC
CDR3 protein: CASRRTAGGKSEQFF
J gene: TRBJ2-1
V gene: TRBV9
D gene: TRBD2
clone size: once

CDR3 DNA: TGTGCCAGCAACGGACAGGGAACCTTATATGAAGCTTTCTTT
CDR3 protein: CASNGQGTLYEAFF
J gene: TRBJ1-1
V gene: TRBV2
D gene: TRBD1
clone size: NA

CDR3 DNA: TGCAGCGCCTTGACAGGGGTCAATCAGCCCCAGCATTTT
CDR3 protein: CSALTGVNQPQHF
J gene: TRBJ1-5
V gene: TRBV29-1
D gene: TRBD1
clone size: NA